The sequence of this TCR beta chain was determined in a study of STAT5B mutations in CD4+ large granular lymphocyte leukemia. In the authors' methods: The detection floor for productive clonotype frequency was 2.59 x 10-5. Only in-frame clones appear in the TCRdb table, and some are missing; sequencing was by immunoSEQ multiplex PCR. V, J and clone size were drawn from that table, and D and trimming were deduced from the DNA. The sample lists roughly 30,000 clones, roughly 74% occurring once. Buffy coats from healthy blood donors served as controls. After removal of 2 bases from V and 0 bases from J, the junction contained 6 bases not matched to a gene. The germline gives CDR1 GTSNPN, CDR2 SVGIG (reference sequence). CDR3 length: 15 residues.

The receptor was isolated from a human donor in good health. The sample consisted of CD4+ T cells from blood buffy coats. This sequence joins TRBV30 and TRBJ1-1, with 7 bases fitting TRBD1. The CDR3 here is CAWSPRQGMNTEAFF. The CDR3 DNA reads as TGTGCCTGGAGTCCTCGACAGGGAATGAACACTGAAGCTTTCTTT.